This TCR beta chain was profiled in a study of blood T cell repertoires in COVID-19 (dated by TCRdb to about 2020). Turning to the overall study: Samples from collaborators originated in the United States, Italy and Spain and spanned both the acute and convalescent phases of COVID-19. A de-identified subject ID, COVID-19 status, age in years and sex were almost always included in the sample metadata. The material from the prospective study consisted of cDNA or gDNA derived from T cells, B-cell-depleted T cells, or PBMCs. A freely available public database, intended as a resource for researchers studying the immune response to SARS-CoV-2, is where the repertoires were released. Where available, HLA class I and class II types were obtained from metadata supplied by the sample provider rather than from assay-based typing. The dataset comprised deeply sampled blood TCRbeta repertoires from subjects exposed to, actively infected with, or recovered from COVID-19. The samples were drawn from the first 160 participants of the ongoing ImmuneRACE study and from 950 to 1,500 subjects provided by 6 global collaborators. Overall study outcomes, separate from this receptor: The quantity of clinical and demographic metadata differed by source and by participant and was supplied without curation.

The immunoSEQ Assay, a bias-controlled multiplex PCR, was used to amplify TCRbeta CDR3 regions from genomic DNA. Processing in the source paper ran as follows. Nucleated cell counts per sample were estimated from amplification of reference gene primers within the assay. To quantify the absolute abundance of each unique TCRbeta CDR3 rearrangement, sequence reads were collapsed and filtered. Productive Simpson clonality was computed per sample as the square root of Simpson's diversity index over productive rearrangements. Drawn from immuneACCESS, this table holds only the in-frame rearrangements with V and J called that TCRdb kept. Clones are partly lost; checked studies trace under half to an unresolved V gene and leave the rest unexplained. The D gene and trimming were derived from the DNA, and the V and J assignments and clone size from that table. Across this sample there are approximately 200,000 clones, with just under 85% seen only once. 6% to 8% of the sample lies in the top ten.

The collaborating institutions used their own protocols to collect whole blood in K2EDTA tubes. For TCRbeta analysis, collaborators shipped samples as frozen whole blood, isolated PBMCs, or DNA extracted from either of those sample types. The CDR3 contains 15 residues, cysteine and phenylalanine counted. Only the CDR3 part of the read is kept: 45 bases, read in frame from the first base. The germline V gene encodes CDR1 KGHSH and CDR2 LQKENI. Trimming takes 2 bases from V and 6 bases from J, and the germline ends sit 13 bases apart. In regard to this clone: The target of this receptor is not known. Within one base of it there is no much larger clone, and no base qualities were kept.

The clonotype comes from a human donor with acute or convalescent COVID-19. The donor label of this sample is uncertain. This chain joins TRBV18 to TRBJ2-2, and possibly TRBD2, on 6 matching bases. Sequencing was performed on peripheral blood. The bases read TGTGCCAGCTCACCAGACGGGGGTTTCTCCGGGGAGCTGTTTTTT. This translates into CASSPDGGFSGELFF.